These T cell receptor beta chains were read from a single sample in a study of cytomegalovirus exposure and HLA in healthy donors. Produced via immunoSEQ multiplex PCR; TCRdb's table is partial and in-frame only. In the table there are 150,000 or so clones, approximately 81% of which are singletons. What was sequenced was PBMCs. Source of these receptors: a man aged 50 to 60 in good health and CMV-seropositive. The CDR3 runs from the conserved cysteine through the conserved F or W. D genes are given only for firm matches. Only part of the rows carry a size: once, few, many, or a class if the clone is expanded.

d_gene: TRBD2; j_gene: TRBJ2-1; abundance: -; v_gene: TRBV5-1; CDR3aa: CASSWTSGVPYNEQFF; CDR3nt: TGCGCCAGCAGCTGGACTAGCGGGGTCCCCTACAATGAGCAGTTCTTC
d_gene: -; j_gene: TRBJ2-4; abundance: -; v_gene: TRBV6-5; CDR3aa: CASSATNIQYF; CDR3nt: TGTGCCAGCAGCGCTACGAACATTCAGTACTTC
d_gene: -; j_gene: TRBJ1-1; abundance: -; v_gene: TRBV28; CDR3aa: CASNQKGLRGGAPGTEAFF; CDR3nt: TGTGCCAGCAATCAAAAAGGGCTAAGGGGAGGGGCTCCCGGGACTGAAGCTTTCTTT
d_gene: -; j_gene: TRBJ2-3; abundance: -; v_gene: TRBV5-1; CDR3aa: CASSLSGTSTDTQYF; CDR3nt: TGCGCCAGCAGCTTGTCGGGGACTAGCACAGATACGCAGTATTTT
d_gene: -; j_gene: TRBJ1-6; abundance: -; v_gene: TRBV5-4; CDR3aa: CASSWGEGAPLHF; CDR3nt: TGTGCCAGCAGCTGGGGAGAGGGGGCACCCCTCCACTTT
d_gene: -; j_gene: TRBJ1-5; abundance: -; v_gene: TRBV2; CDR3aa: CASSGPGPGQPQHF; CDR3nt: TGTGCCAGCAGTGGTCCCGGACCGGGACAGCCCCAGCATTTT
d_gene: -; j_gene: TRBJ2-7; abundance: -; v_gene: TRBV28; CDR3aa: CASSLEAYEQYF; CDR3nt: TGTGCCAGCAGTTTAGAAGCGTACGAGCAGTACTTC
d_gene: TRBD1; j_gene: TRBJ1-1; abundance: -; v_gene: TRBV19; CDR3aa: CASSWDSANTEAFF; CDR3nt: TGTGCCAGTAGCTGGGACAGCGCGAACACTGAAGCTTTCTTT
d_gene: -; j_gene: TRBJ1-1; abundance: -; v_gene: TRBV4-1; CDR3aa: CASSQDFQGNTEAFF; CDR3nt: TGCGCCAGCAGCCAAGATTTCCAGGGGAACACTGAAGCTTTCTTT
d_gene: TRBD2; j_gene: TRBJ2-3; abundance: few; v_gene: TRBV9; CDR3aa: CASSVGLAGGTDTQYF; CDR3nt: TGTGCCAGCAGCGTAGGCCTAGCGGGGGGCACAGATACGCAGTATTTT
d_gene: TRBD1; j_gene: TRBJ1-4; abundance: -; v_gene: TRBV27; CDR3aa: CASSTRTGLNEKLFF; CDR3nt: TGTGCCAGCAGTACAAGGACAGGGTTGAATGAAAAACTGTTTTTT
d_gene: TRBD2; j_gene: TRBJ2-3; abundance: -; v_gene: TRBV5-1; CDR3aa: CASSLVGAASGGTDTQYF; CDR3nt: TGCGCCAGCAGCTTGGTTGGGGCGGCTAGCGGGGGGACAGATACGCAGTATTTT
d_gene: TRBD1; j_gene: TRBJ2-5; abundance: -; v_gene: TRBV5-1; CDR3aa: CASTGTGGGETQYF; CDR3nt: TGCGCCAGCACCGGGACAGGGGGCGGAGAGACCCAGTACTTC
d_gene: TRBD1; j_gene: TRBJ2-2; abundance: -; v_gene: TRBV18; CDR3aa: CASQNRGSNTGELFF; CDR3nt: TGTGCCAGCCAAAACAGGGGTTCAAACACCGGGGAGCTGTTTTTT
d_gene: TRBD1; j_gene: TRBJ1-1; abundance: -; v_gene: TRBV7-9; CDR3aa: CASSLEQGRNTEAFF; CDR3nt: TGTGCCAGCAGCTTAGAACAGGGGAGGAACACTGAAGCTTTCTTT
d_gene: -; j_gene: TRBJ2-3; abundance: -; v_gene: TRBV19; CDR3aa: CASHPRRGATDTQYF; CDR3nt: TGTGCCAGTCACCCAAGACGGGGGGCGACAGATACGCAGTATTTT
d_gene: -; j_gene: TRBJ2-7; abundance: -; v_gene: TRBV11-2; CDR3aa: CASSLGPGMGEQYF; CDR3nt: TGTGCCAGCAGCTTAGGTCCGGGGATGGGCGAGCAGTACTTC
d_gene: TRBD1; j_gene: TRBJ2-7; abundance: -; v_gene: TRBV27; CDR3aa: CASRQGGGYEQYF; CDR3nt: TGTGCCAGCCGACAAGGGGGCGGGTACGAGCAGTACTTC
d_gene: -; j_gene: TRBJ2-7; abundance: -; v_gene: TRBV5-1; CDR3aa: CASSGRGGYEQYF; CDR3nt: TGCGCCAGCAGCGGTAGGGGGGGTTACGAGCAGTACTTC
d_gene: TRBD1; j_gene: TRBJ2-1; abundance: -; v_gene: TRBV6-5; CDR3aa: CASSSRGEQFF; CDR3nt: TGTGCCAGCAGTTCCAGGGGGGAGCAGTTCTTC
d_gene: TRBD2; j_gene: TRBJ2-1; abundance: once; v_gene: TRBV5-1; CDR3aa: CASSLDRGELVF; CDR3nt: TGCGCCAGCAGCTTGGATCGGGGGGAATTGGTCTTC
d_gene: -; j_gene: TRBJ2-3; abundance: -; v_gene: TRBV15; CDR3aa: CATSRDNREMGGGTQYF; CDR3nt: TGTGCCACCAGCAGGGATAACAGGGAAATGGGGGGGGGTACGCAGTATTTT
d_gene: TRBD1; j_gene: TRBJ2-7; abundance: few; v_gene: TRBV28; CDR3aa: CASRGQAWEQYF; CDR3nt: TGTGCCAGCAGGGGACAGGCTTGGGAGCAGTACTTC
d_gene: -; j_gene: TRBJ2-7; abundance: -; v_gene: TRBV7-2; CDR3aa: CASTKRGGRRTSSYEQYF; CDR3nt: TGTGCCAGCACCAAAAGAGGGGGTCGGCGGACCAGCTCCTACGAGCAGTACTTC
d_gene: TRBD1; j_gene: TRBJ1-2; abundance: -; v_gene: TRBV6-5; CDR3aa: CASSTGQGNYGYTF; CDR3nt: TGTGCCAGCAGTACCGGACAGGGGAACTATGGCTACACCTTC
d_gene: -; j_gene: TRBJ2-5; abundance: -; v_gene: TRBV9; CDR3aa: CASSPGRETQYF; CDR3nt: TGTGCCAGCAGCCCAGGCCGGGAGACCCAGTACTTC
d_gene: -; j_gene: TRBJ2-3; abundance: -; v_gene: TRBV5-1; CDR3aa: CASSLSESTDTQYF; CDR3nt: TGCGCCAGCAGCTTGTCTGAGAGCACAGATACGCAGTATTTT
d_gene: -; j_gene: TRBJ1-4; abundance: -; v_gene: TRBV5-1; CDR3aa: CASSLAGGEKLFF; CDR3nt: TGCGCCAGCAGCTTGGCCGGGGGTGAAAAACTGTTTTTT
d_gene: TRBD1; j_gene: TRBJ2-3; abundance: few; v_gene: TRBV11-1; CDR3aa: CASSPDRTPTDTQYF; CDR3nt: TGTGCCAGCAGCCCGGACAGGACTCCCACAGATACGCAGTATTTT
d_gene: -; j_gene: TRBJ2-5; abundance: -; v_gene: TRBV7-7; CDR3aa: CASSLGGVRGRETQYF; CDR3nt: TGTGCTAGCAGCTTAGGGGGAGTTCGAGGTCGCGAGACCCAGTACTTC
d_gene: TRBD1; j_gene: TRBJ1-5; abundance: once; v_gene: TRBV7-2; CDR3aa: CASSTRTGSNQPQHF; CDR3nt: TGTGCCAGCAGCACTAGGACAGGTAGCAATCAGCCCCAGCATTTT
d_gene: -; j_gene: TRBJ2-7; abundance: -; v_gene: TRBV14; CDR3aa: CASSQGWEAYEQYF; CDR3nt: TGTGCCAGCAGCCAAGGTTGGGAGGCCTACGAGCAGTACTTC
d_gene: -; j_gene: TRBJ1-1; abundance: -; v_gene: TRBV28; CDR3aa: CASILPRGGNTEAFF; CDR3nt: TGTGCCAGCATTCTCCCCAGGGGCGGTAACACTGAAGCTTTCTTT
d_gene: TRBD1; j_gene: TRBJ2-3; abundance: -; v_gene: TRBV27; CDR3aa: CASSRGPDRGTDTQYF; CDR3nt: TGTGCCAGCAGTCGAGGCCCCGACAGGGGCACAGATACGCAGTATTTT
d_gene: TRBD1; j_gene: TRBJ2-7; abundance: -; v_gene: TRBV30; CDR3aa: CACNSRQGGYEQYF; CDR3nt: TGTGCCTGTAATTCCAGACAGGGCGGCTACGAGCAGTACTTC
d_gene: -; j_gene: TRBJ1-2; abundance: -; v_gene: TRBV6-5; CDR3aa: CASSPGQLWGYTF; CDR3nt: TGTGCCAGCAGCCCAGGACAGCTATGGGGCTACACCTTC
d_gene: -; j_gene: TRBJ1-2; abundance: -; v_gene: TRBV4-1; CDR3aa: CASSQRGGRSHGYTF; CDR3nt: TGCGCCAGCAGCCAGAGGGGGGGGCGTTCGCATGGCTACACCTTC
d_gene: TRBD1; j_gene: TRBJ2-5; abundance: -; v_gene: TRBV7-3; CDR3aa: CASSLKGDRPQETQYF; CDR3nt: TGTGCCAGCAGCTTAAAAGGGGACAGGCCCCAAGAGACCCAGTACTTC
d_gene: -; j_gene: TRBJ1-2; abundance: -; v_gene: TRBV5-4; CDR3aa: CASSLVNQGLGYTF; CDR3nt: TGTGCCAGCAGCTTGGTAAACCAGGGCCTAGGCTACACCTTC
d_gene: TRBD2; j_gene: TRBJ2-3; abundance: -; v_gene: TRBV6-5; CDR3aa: CATQRLAGFTDTQYF; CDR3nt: TGTGCCACCCAAAGGCTAGCGGGATTCACAGATACGCAGTATTTT
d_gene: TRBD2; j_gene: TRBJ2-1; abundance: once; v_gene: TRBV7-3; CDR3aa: CASSLGGSGGYNEQFF; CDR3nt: TGTGCCAGCAGCTTGGGGGGAAGCGGGGGATACAATGAGCAGTTCTTC